These 28 T cell receptor beta chains were all obtained from the same sample, sequenced in a study of CD8 T cells in Susac syndrome. Random hexamers served to reverse transcribe roughly 0.45 to 1 ug RNA. One entry per CDR3 protein, called by TCRdb with MiXCR from the immunoSEQ multiplex PCR reads. Among approximately 220,000 distinct CDR3 sequences listed, around 93% were seen once. Sequences were obtained from CD4+ T cells from PBMCs. The receptors shown here come from a human donor with multiple sclerosis.

J is TRBJ1-2 and V is TRBV12-3 or TRBV12-4; D might be TRBD1 (6 bases). Trimming removed 5 bases from V and 5 bases from J, with 15 bases in between. This CDR3 has 14 amino acids. CDR3 nucleotides: TGTGCCAGCAGTGGGGGGACAAGGTTGTATGGCTACACCTTC. Residues: CASSGGTRLYGYTF.

The chain couples TRBV3-1 to TRBJ2-3; 8 positions match TRBD2. The CDR3 has 16 residues. The germline gives CDR1 LGHDT, CDR2 YNNKEL (reference sequence). V lost 2 bases, J lost 0 bases, and 4 bases stayed unmatched. CDR3: CASSQLLAVSTDTQYF. As DNA, the CDR3 is TGTGCCAGCAGCCAATTACTAGCGGTCAGCACAGATACGCAGTATTTT.

This chain joins TRBV3-1 and TRBJ1-6, with D tentatively TRBD1 (6 bases). V was trimmed by 0 bases and J by 6 bases, leaving 9 bases between them. Germline V gene data show CDR1 as LGHDT and CDR2 as YNNKEL (reference sequence). This CDR3 contains 15 residues. The CDR3 protein is CASSQDGQSNSPLHF. The CDR3 DNA sequence: TGTGCCAGCAGCCAAGACGGACAGAGTAATTCACCCCTCCACTTT.

The V call is TRBV7-3, the J call TRBJ2-3; TRBD2 matches 9 bases. The CDR3 spans 17 residues. The junction had 11 bases not matched to a gene; V was cut back by 5 bases and J by 2 bases. Looked up from germline, CDR1 is SGHTA and CDR2 is FQGTGA. CDR3 residues: CASSPISGGVYTDTQYF. CDR3 coding DNA: TGTGCCAGCAGCCCCATTAGCGGGGGAGTTTACACAGATACGCAGTATTTT.

The chain has TRBV30 and TRBJ2-2; possibly TRBD2 for D (5 bases). The germline V gene has CDR1 GTSNPN and CDR2 SVGIG (reference sequence). V was cut by 1 base and J by 7 bases, with 7 bases left in between. The CDR3 extends over 12 amino acids. The CDR3 bases are TGTGCCTGGAGTGGAGGAGGCGGGGAGCTGTTTTTT. Its protein is CAWSGGGGELFF.

Only one count was recorded for this clonotype. V and J are TRBV6-6 and TRBJ2-7; D unclear. Deletions cut 5 bases from V and 4 bases from J, with 9 bases between. Germline V gene lookup returns CDR1 MNHNY and CDR2 SVGAGI (reference sequence). The CDR3 loop spans 12 amino acids. The CDR3 sequence is CASSSPGYEQYV. Here the CDR3 DNA reads TGTGCCAGCAGTAGCCCGGGTTACGAGCAGTACGTC.

The V gene is TRBV6-4, the J gene TRBJ2-5; D gene uncertain. Germline values: CDR1 MRHNA, CDR2 SNTAGT. The V end lost 2 bases, the J end lost 5 bases, and 9 bases lay between the germline ends. The CDR3 has 13 residues. The CDR3, as DNA: TGTGCCAGCAGTGACGGGGAAGGGGAGACCCAGTACTTC. Amino acids: CASSDGEGETQYF.

The chain combines TRBV5-6 with TRBJ2-7; possibly TRBD1 or TRBD2 for D (6 bases each). Germline V gene data show CDR1 as SGHDT and CDR2 as YYEEEE. CDR3 size: 15 residues. V gave up 3 bases and J gave up 3 bases, with 16 bases separating them. In DNA form, the CDR3 reads TGTGCCAGCAGCTCAGGAGGGCAGGGGAGCTACGAGCAGTACGTC. As protein: CASSSGGQGSYEQYV.

The chain employs TRBV29-1 and TRBJ2-7, with D perhaps TRBD2 (6 bases). Per the germline V gene, CDR1 is SQVTM and CDR2 is ANQGSEA. The CDR3 is made up of 13 amino acids. V was pared by 4 bases and J by 0 bases, with 10 bases between. CDR3 loop: CSVVGTFSYEQYF. The DNA of the CDR3 is TGCAGCGTTGTAGGGACTTTCTCCTACGAGCAGTACTTC.

This chain joins TRBV27 and TRBJ2-7; tentatively, D is TRBD1 (6 bases). CDR1 MNHEY and CDR2 SMNVEV come from the germline V gene (reference sequence). The CDR3 length is 15 residues. The germline V and J ends were trimmed by 6 bases and 2 bases, with 17 bases remaining between them. The CDR3 DNA follows: TGTGCCAGCAGAAAAGGGGGAGACAGGACCTACGAGCAGTACTTC. Translation: CASRKGGDRTYEQYF.

The chain couples TRBV10-2 to TRBJ2-4; maybe TRBD1 (5 bases). The V and J ends lost 2 bases and 13 bases respectively, with 12 bases between them. The CDR3 extends over 12 amino acids. CDR1 WSHSY and CDR2 SAAADI come from the germline V gene. CDR3 amino acids: CASSETGNWQYF. Here the CDR3 DNA reads TGCGCCAGCAGTGAGACAGGAAATTGGCAGTACTTC.

The V gene is TRBV29-1, the J gene TRBJ2-4; D uncertain. CDR1 and CDR2 from the germline V gene are SQVTM and ANQGSEA. The ends were cut back, 6 bases at V and 1 base at J, with 10 bases in the middle. The CDR3 is 13 amino acids. CDR3: CSVTSGAKNIQYF. CDR3 nucleotide sequence: TGCAGCGTCACCTCCGGGGCCAAAAACATTCAGTACTTC.

This chain links TRBV9 with TRBJ1-1; 9 bases map to TRBD1. Germline V CDR1 and CDR2: SGDLS, YYNGEE. V trimming: 3 bases; J trimming: 0 bases; junction bases outside the gene matches: 6. There are 16 residues in the CDR3. The CDR3 coding sequence is TGTGCCAGCAGCGAACGGACAGGGGCGCTGAACACTGAAGCTTTCTTT. Its protein is CASSERTGALNTEAFF.

The rearrangement joins TRBV9 to TRBJ2-1; D ambiguous. Germline lookup yields CDR1 SGDLS and CDR2 YYNGEE. CDR3 length equals 13 residues. Trimming pared 0 bases from V and 9 bases from J, leaving 10 bases between. The CDR3 DNA reads as TGTGCCAGCAGCGTAGTCGTTAATTTTGAGCAGTTCTTC. Translated: CASSVVVNFEQFF.

The V gene is TRBV5-1, the J gene TRBJ2-1, with a possible D match to TRBD1 (7 bases). The V gene lost 5 bases and the J gene lost 1 base, with 16 bases spanning the gap. CDR1 and CDR2 from the germline V gene are SGHRS and YFSETQ. The CDR3 sequence is 16 residues long. The CDR3 DNA reads as TGCGCCAGCAGGTCCCAGGGGGGACAATCCTACAATGAGCAGTTCTTC. Protein product: CASRSQGGQSYNEQFF.

This clonotype was observed a handful of times. The J gene is TRBJ1-2, the V gene TRBV3-1, with TRBD1 matching over 7 bases. V shed 6 bases, J shed 3 bases, and the junction held 4 bases outside the gene matches. CDR3 length: 13 amino acids. Germline V gene sequence: CDR1 LGHDT, CDR2 YNNKEL (reference sequence). The DNA for the CDR3 is TGTGCCAGCAGTCTCACAGGGGACTATGGCTACACCTTC. Translation gives CASSLTGDYGYTF.

The J gene is TRBJ2-3, the V gene TRBV11-3; 8 bases match TRBD2. J lost 4 bases, V lost 4 bases, and 13 bases had no gene match. Germline CDR1 SGHNT, CDR2 YENEEA. CDR3 size: 17 residues. The CDR3 coding sequence is TGTGCCAGCAGCTCCACCTTTACAGCGGGGGAGCCAGATACGCAGTATTTT. Protein product: CASSSTFTAGEPDTQYF.

V and J are TRBV5-6 and TRBJ2-5; D is ambiguous. V was shortened by 4 bases and J by 0 bases, with 16 bases between the two germline ends. CDR3 size: 16 residues. Germline V gene lookup returns CDR1 SGHDT and CDR2 YYEEEE. This chain's CDR3 is CASSPHTTWYQETQYF. DNA for the CDR3: TGTGCCAGCAGCCCGCATACAACCTGGTACCAAGAGACCCAGTACTTC.

The chain is built from TRBV20-1 and TRBJ1-2; perhaps TRBD1 as D (6 bases). CDR3 length: 16 residues. Trimming removed 6 bases from V and 3 bases from J, with 23 bases in between. Per germline, CDR1 DFQATT and CDR2 SNEGSKA (reference sequence). The CDR3 region has the DNA TGCAGTGCGGGAGGCCCGGGGGCCCCCTGGGACTATGGCTACACCTTC. This sequence encodes CSAGGPGAPWDYGYTF.

This rearrangement joins TRBV7-9 to TRBJ1-2; weak D call: TRBD1 (5 bases). Germline CDR1 SEHNR, CDR2 FQNEAQ (reference sequence). The V and J ends lost 5 bases and 4 bases respectively, with 14 bases between them. The CDR3 contains 14 residues. This CDR3 is CASSVQDSPYGYTF. CDR3 nucleotides: TGTGCCAGCAGCGTCCAAGACAGCCCCTATGGCTACACCTTC.

The V gene is TRBV6-1, the J gene TRBJ1-1; TRBD1 matches 7 bases. Germline V CDR1 and CDR2: MNHNS, SASEGT. The CDR3 is made up of 14 amino acids. J lost 1 base, V lost 7 bases, and 6 bases had no gene match. CDR3 amino acids: CASTRQGWNTEAFF. Written as DNA, the CDR3 is TGTGCCAGCACGAGACAGGGTTGGAACACTGAAGCTTTCTTT.

The chain is built from TRBV20-1 and TRBJ2-5; TRBD1 is a possible D gene (6 bases). Per germline, CDR1 DFQATT and CDR2 SNEGSKA (reference sequence). This CDR3 has 10 amino acids. V was cut by 5 bases and J by 8 bases, with 9 bases left in between. CDR3 nucleotides: TGCAGTGCTGCGACAGGTACCCAGTACTTC. Encoded protein: CSAATGTQYF.

The chain recombines TRBV18 with TRBJ2-3, with D possibly matching TRBD1 (6 bases). The germline CDR1 and CDR2 sequences are KGHSH and LQKENI. V was shortened by 4 bases and J by 1 base, with 15 bases between the two germline ends. CDR3 size: 16 residues. As DNA, the CDR3 is TGTGCCAGCTCACAGCGAACACAGGGAGGCACAGATACGCAGTATTTT. Its protein is CASSQRTQGGTDTQYF.

The chain links TRBV20-1 to TRBJ2-3; TRBD1 or TRBD2 may be the D gene (5 bases each). Trimming shortened V by 6 bases and J by 0 bases, and 13 bases separated the two germline ends. This CDR3 contains 14 residues. Germline V CDR1 and CDR2: DFQATT, SNEGSKA (reference sequence). CDR3 nucleotide sequence: TGCAGTGCCCCCTGGGGGTCTAGCACAGATACGCAGTATTTT. As protein: CSAPWGSSTDTQYF.

V and J are TRBV5-6 and TRBJ2-5; 7 bases fit TRBD1. Unmatched junction bases numbered 4, after V lost 0 bases and J lost 5 bases. Germline assignment: CDR1 SGHDT and CDR2 YYEEEE. This CDR3 is 14 amino acids long. CDR3 protein: CASSLDRGGETQYF. Here the CDR3 DNA reads TGTGCCAGCAGCTTGGACAGGGGTGGGGAGACCCAGTACTTC.

The chain joins TRBV9 to TRBJ1-2, with 10 bases aligning to TRBD1. CDR3 size: 14 residues. The trim removed 3 bases at V and 14 bases at J, leaving 13 bases unmatched. Per germline, CDR1 SGDLS and CDR2 YYNGEE. The CDR3 loop reads CASSARQGARISTF. CDR3 nucleotides: TGTGCCAGCAGCGCCAGACAGGGGGCTCGCATCAGTACCTTC.

This clonotype was seen just once. The rearrangement links TRBV2 to TRBJ1-2, with D tentatively TRBD1 (5 bases). This CDR3 has 15 residues. Per germline, CDR1 SNHLY and CDR2 FYNNEI. The CDR3 DNA reads as TGTGTGACACCCACGGGGGGGAGTCTCAACTATGGCTACACCTTC. It yields the protein CVTPTGGSLNYGYTF.

The CDR3 region is CASSSDGSTDTQYF. In DNA, the CDR3 is TGTGCCAGCAGCTCCGACGGTAGCACAGATACGCAGTATTTT. This chain uses TRBV5-6 with TRBJ2-3, with no clear D. This CDR3 has 14 amino acids. V was clipped by 3 bases and J by 0 bases, with 8 bases between them. Germline V gene lookup returns CDR1 SGHDT and CDR2 YYEEEE.